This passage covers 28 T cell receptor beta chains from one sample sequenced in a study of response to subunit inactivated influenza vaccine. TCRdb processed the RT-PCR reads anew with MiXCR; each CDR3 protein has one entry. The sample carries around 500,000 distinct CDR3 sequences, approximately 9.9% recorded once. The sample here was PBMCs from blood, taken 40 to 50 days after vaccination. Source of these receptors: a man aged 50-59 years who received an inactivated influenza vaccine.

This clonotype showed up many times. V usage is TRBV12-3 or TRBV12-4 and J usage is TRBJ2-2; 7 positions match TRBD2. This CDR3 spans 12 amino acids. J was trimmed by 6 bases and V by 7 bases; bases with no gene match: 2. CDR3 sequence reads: CASTRGAGELFF. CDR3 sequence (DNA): TGTGCCAGCACTCGGGGGGCCGGGGAGCTGTTTTTT.

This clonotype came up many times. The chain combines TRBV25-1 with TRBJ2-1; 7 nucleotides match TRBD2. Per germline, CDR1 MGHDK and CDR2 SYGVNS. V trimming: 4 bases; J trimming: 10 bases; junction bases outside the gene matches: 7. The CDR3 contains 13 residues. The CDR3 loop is CASSVLSGLEQFF. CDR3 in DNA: TGTGCCAGCAGTGTGCTGTCGGGACTAGAGCAGTTCTTC.

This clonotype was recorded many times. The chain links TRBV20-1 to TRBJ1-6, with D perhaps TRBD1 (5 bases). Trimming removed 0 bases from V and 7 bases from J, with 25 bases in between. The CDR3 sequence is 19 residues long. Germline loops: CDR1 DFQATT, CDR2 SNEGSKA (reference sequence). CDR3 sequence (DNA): TGCAGTGCTAGAGAGGCCTCAGGGAACTACTTTCCCACCAATTCACCCCTCCACTTT. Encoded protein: CSAREASGNYFPTNSPLHF.

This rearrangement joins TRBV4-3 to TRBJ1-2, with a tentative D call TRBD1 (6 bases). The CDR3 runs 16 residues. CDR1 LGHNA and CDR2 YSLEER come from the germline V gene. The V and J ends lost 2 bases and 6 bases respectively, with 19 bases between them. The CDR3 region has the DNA TGCGCCAGCAGCCAACTTGGTCGGGGGGCAAGGAATGGCTACACCTTC. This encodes CASSQLGRGARNGYTF.

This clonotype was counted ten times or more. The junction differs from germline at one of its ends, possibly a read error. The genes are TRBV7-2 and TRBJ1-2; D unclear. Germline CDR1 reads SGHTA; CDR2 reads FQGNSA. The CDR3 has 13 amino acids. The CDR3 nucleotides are TGTGCCAGCAGCTTCTTAGGCGGTGAAGGGTGCTTCTTC. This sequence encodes CASSFLGGEGCFF.

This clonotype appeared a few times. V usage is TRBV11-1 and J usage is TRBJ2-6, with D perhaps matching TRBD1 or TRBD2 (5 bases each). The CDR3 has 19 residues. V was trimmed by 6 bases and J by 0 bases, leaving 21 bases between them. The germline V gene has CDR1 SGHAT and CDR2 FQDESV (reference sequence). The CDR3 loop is CASSLSAWDPTSGANVLTF. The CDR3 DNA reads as TGTGCCAGCAGTCTGTCCGCGTGGGACCCAACCTCTGGGGCCAACGTCCTGACTTTC.

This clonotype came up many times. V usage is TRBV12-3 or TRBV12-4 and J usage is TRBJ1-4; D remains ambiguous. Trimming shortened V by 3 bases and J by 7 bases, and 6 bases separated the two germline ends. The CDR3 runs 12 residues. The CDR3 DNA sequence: TGTGCCAGCAGTTTCAGCGGTGAAAAACTGTTTTTT. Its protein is CASSFSGEKLFF.

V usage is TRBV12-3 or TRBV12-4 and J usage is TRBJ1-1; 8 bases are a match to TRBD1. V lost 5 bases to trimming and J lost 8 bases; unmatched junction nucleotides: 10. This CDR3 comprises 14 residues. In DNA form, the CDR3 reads TGTGCCAGCAGTCTCTGGGACAGGTCCAGCGAAGCTTTCTTT. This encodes CASSLWDRSSEAFF.

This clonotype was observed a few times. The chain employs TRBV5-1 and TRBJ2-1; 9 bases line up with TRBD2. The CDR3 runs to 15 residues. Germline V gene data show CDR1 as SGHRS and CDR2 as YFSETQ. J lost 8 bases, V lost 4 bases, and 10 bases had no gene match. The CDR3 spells CASSPGGSGGDEQFF. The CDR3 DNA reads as TGCGCCAGCAGCCCTGGAGGTAGCGGGGGAGATGAGCAGTTCTTC.

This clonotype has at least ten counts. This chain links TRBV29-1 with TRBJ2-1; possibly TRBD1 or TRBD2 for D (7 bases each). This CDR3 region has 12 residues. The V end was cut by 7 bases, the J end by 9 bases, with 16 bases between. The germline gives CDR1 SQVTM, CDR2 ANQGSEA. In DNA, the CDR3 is TGCAGCGCTGGACCAGGGGGGGGTGAGCAGTTCTTC. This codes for CSAGPGGGEQFF.

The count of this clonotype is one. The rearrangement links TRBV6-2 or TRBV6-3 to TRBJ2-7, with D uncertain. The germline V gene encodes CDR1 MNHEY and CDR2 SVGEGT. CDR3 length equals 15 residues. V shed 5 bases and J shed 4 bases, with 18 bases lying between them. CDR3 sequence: CASSPPISDRYEQYF. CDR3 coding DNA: TGTGCCAGCAGTCCCCCGATCTCCGACCGTTACGAGCAGTACTTC.

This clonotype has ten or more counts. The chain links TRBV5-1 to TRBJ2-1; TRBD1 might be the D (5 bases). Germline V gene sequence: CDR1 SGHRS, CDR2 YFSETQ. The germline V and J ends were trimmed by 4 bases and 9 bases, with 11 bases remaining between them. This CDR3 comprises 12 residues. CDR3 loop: CASSNPQGEQFF. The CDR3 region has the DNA TGCGCCAGCAGCAATCCTCAGGGTGAGCAGTTCTTC.

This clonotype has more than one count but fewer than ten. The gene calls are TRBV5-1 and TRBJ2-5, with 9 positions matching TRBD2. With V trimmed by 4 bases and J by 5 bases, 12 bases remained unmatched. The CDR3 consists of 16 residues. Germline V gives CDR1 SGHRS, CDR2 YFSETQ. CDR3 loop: CASSPAPAGGQETQYF. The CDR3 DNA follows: TGCGCCAGCAGCCCGGCCCCCGCGGGGGGGCAGGAGACCCAGTACTTC.

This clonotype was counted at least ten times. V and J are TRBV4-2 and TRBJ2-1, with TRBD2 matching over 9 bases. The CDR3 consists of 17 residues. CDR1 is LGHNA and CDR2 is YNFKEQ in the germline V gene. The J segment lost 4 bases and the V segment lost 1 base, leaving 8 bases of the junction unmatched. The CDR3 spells CASSQVGSGGLYNEQFF. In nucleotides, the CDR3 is TGTGCCAGCAGCCAAGTGGGTAGCGGGGGATTGTACAATGAGCAGTTCTTC.

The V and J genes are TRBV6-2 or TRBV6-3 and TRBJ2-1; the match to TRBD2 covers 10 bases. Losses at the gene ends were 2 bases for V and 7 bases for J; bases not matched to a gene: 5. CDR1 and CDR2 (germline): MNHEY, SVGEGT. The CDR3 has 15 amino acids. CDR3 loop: CASSYPASGRNEQFF. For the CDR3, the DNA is TGTGCCAGCAGTTACCCGGCTAGCGGGAGAAATGAGCAGTTCTTC.

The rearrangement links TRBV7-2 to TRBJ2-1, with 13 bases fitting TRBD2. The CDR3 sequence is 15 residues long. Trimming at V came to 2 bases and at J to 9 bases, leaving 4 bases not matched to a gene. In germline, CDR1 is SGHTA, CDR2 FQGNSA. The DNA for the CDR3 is TGTGCCAGCAGCTTAAAACTAGCGGGGGGGCGTGAGCAGTTCTTC. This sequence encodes CASSLKLAGGREQFF.

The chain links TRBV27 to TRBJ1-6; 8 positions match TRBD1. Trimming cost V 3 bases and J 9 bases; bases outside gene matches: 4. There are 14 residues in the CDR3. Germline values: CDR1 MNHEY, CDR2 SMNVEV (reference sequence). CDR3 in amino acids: CASSLADRVSPLHF. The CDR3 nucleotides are TGTGCCAGCAGTTTGGCGGACAGGGTTTCACCCCTCCACTTT.

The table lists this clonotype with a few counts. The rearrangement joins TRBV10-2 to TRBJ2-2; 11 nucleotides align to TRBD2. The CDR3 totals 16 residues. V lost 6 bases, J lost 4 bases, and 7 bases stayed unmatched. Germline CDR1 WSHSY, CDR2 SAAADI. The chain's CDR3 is CASSLPSGGLTGELFF. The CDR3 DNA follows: TGCGCCAGCAGCTTACCTAGCGGGGGGCTCACCGGGGAGCTGTTTTTT.

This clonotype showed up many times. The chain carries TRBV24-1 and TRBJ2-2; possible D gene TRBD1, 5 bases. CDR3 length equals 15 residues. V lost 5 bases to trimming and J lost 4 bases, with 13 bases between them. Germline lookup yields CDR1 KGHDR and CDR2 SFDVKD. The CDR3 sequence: CATSGSTGFTGELFF. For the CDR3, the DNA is TGTGCCACCAGTGGAAGTACAGGTTTCACCGGGGAGCTGTTTTTT.

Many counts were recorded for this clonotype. The CDR3 sequence: CASGTVYGYTF. CDR3 in DNA: TGTGCCAGCGGGACAGTCTATGGCTACACCTTC. The gene calls are TRBV12-3 or TRBV12-4 and TRBJ1-2, with TRBD1 matching 7 bases. The CDR3 contains 11 residues. The trim removed 8 bases at V and 4 bases at J, leaving 1 base unmatched.

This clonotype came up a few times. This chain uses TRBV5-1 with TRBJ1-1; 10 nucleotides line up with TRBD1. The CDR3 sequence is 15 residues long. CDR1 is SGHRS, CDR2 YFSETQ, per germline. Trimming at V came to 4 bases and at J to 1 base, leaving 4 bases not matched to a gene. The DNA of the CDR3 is TGCGCCAGCAGCCGACAGGGGGCCCGGAACACTGAAGCTTTCTTT. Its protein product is CASSRQGARNTEAFF. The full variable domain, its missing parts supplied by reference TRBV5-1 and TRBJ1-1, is KAGVTQTPRYLIKTRGQQVTLSCSPISGHRSVSWYQQTPGQGLQFLFEYFSETQRNKGNFPGRFSGRQFSNSRSEMNVSTLELGDSALYLCASSRQGARNTEAFFGQGTRLTVV.

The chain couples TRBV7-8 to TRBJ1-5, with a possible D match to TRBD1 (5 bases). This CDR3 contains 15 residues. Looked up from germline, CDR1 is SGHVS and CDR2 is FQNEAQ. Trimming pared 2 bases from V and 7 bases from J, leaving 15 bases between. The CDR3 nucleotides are TGTGCCAGCAGCTTACGTTCAGGGTCGGACCAGCCCCAGCATTTT. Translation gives CASSLRSGSDQPQHF.

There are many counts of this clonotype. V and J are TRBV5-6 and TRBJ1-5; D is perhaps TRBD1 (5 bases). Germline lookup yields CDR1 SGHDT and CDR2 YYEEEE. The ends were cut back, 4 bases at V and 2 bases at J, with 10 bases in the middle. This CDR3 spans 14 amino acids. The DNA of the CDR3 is TGTGCCAGCAGCCCAGGACACGGCAATCAGCCCCAGCATTTT. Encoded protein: CASSPGHGNQPQHF.

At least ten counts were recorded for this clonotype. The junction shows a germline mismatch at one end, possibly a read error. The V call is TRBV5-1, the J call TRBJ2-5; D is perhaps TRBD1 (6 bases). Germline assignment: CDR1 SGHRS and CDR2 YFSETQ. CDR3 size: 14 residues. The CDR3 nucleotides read TGTGCCAGCAGTTTAGGTCAGGGGCAGGAGACCCAGTACTTC. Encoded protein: CASSLGQGQETQYF.

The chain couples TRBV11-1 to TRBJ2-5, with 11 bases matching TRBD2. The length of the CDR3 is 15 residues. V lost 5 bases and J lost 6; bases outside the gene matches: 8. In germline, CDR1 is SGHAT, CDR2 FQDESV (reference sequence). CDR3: CASSHSGRAGKTQYF. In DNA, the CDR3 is TGTGCCAGCAGCCATAGCGGGAGGGCCGGGAAGACCCAGTACTTC.

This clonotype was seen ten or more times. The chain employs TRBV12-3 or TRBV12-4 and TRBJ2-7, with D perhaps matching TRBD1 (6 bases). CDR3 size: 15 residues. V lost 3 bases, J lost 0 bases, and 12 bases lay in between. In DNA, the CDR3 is TGTGCCAGCAGTTTTCTCGGGACACCCTCCTACGAGCAGTACTTC. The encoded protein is CASSFLGTPSYEQYF.

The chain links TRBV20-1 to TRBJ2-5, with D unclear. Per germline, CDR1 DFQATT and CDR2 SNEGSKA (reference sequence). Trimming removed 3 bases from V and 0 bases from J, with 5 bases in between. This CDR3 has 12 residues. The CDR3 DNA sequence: TGCAGTGCTAGCCCAAACCAAGAGACCCAGTACTTC. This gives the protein CSASPNQETQYF.

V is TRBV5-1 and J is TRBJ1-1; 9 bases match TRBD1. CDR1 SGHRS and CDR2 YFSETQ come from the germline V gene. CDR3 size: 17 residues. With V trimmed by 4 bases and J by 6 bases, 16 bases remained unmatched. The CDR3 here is CASSRAPPGQGKAEAFF. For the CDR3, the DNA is TGCGCCAGCAGCCGAGCCCCCCCCGGACAGGGGAAGGCTGAAGCTTTCTTT.